This T cell receptor beta chain was obtained from a study of blood T cell repertoires in COVID-19 (dated by TCRdb to about 2020). Describing the broader study: The collaborator samples originated in the United States, Italy and Spain and spanned the acute and convalescent phases of COVID-19. HLA class I and class II types, where available, came from metadata supplied by the sample provider rather than from assay-based typing. Sample metadata almost always included a de-identified subject ID, COVID-19 status, age in years and sex. Subjects who had been exposed to COVID-19, were actively infected with it, or had recovered from it provided the deeply sampled blood TCRbeta repertoires that made up the dataset. The material from the prospective study consisted of cDNA or gDNA derived from T cells, B-cell-depleted T cells, or PBMCs. The samples were drawn from two sources: the first 160 participants of the ongoing ImmuneRACE study, and 950 to 1,500 subjects contributed by 6 global collaborators. The repertoires were released in a freely available public database intended as a resource for research on the immune response to SARS-CoV-2.

Clipping removes 5 bases from V and 1 base from J, with 1 as the unmatched junction base count. The CDR3, cysteine through phenylalanine, is 14 amino acids long. The DNA shown is the 42-base CDR3, in frame from base 1. CDR1 and CDR2 (MNHEY, SMNVEV) derive from the germline V gene (reference sequence). About this clone: Its antigen target is currently unknown. The input lacks base qualities; no much larger clone sits a single base away.

Points the paper makes about the study in general: Clinical and demographic metadata were provided uncurated, with the amount varying by source and participant.

Collaborating institutions collected whole blood in K2EDTA tubes following their own protocols. For TCRbeta analysis, collaborator samples were shipped as frozen whole blood, as isolated PBMCs, or as DNA extracted from either sample type. TCRbeta CDR3 regions were amplified from genomic DNA by means of the immunoSEQ Assay, a bias-controlled multiplex PCR. On the authors' methods: Within the assay, amplification of reference gene primers was used to estimate how many nucleated cells each sample contained. To quantify the absolute abundance of each unique TCRbeta CDR3 rearrangement, sequence reads were collapsed and filtered. For each sample, productive Simpson clonality was calculated as the square root of Simpson's diversity index over productive rearrangements. Entries here come from immuneACCESS through TCRdb and include only in-frame sequences with V and J called. Some clones fail to appear in such tables; in the studies checked, an unresolved V gene covers under half of the shortfall, and the cause of the remainder is unknown. The DNA was the basis for D and trimming; V, J and clone size are from that table. Recorded for this sample are approximately 250,000 clones; approximately 89% of them occurred a single time. The biggest ten clones account for roughly 8% of the sample.

The sequencing sample was made of peripheral blood. This chain joins TRBV27 to TRBJ2-3; 9 bases in the middle match TRBD2. This sequence was found in a man aged 35 to 55 with active or convalescent COVID-19. The CDR3 amino acid sequence is: CASSKRGGTDTQYF. The DNA sequence reads TGTGCCAGCAGTAAGCGGGGGGGCACAGATACGCAGTATTTT.